These T cell receptor beta chains were read from a single sample in a study of shared clonotypes between healthy human individuals. Clones were sequenced by immunoSEQ multiplex PCR, and TCRdb holds only the in-frame ones, with some missing. The sample holds about 2.1 million clones, over 85% seen once. The source material was naive CD8+ T cells from PBMCs. Every receptor here comes from a man between 18 and 35 years old in good health. Some clones in this sample may be carry-over from other donors' samples. Each CDR3 is given with its conserved first and last residue. The D gene is left open where the match is weak. Size is stated for part of the rows, as once, few or many counts, or as a class when the clone is expanded.

abundance: NA
d_gene: TRBD1
v_gene: TRBV7-3
j_gene: TRBJ2-2
CDR3nt: TGTGCCAGCAGCAGAGCCACGACAGGGTCAACCGGGGAGCTGTTTTTT
CDR3aa: CASSRATTGSTGELFF

abundance: NA
d_gene: NA
v_gene: TRBV5-6
j_gene: TRBJ2-3
CDR3nt: TGTGCCAGCAGCTTGGAGGGTTGGGCAGAAACTAGCACAGATACGCAGTATTTT
CDR3aa: CASSLEGWAETSTDTQYF

abundance: once
d_gene: NA
v_gene: TRBV7-7
j_gene: TRBJ1-1
CDR3nt: TGTGCCAGCGCGTTCGGCGTCGGGGCTGAAGCTTTCTTT
CDR3aa: CASAFGVGAEAFF

abundance: NA
d_gene: NA
v_gene: TRBV27
j_gene: TRBJ1-1
CDR3nt: TGTGCCAGCATGGTAGGGAGGGACACTGAAGCTTTCTTT
CDR3aa: CASMVGRDTEAFF

abundance: NA
d_gene: TRBD1
v_gene: TRBV4-1
j_gene: TRBJ1-5
CDR3nt: TGCGCCAGCAGCCTCGGACAGGGCAGCGATCAGCCCCAGCATTTT
CDR3aa: CASSLGQGSDQPQHF

abundance: NA
d_gene: TRBD1
v_gene: TRBV7-9
j_gene: TRBJ2-7
CDR3nt: TGTGCCAGCAGCTCAAGGACAGGGGAGGCCTCCTACGAGCAGTACTTC
CDR3aa: CASSSRTGEASYEQYF

abundance: NA
d_gene: NA
v_gene: TRBV7-9
j_gene: TRBJ2-7
CDR3nt: TGTGCCAGCAGCTTAGGTACGCCTTCTACGGGCTACGAGCAGTACTTC
CDR3aa: CASSLGTPSTGYEQYF

abundance: few
d_gene: NA
v_gene: TRBV19
j_gene: TRBJ1-5
CDR3nt: TGTGCCAGTAGGGGGTTTAGCAATCAGCCCCAGCATTTT
CDR3aa: CASRGFSNQPQHF

abundance: NA
d_gene: NA
v_gene: TRBV4-1
j_gene: TRBJ2-1
CDR3nt: TGCGCCAGCAGCCAACCCCCGTGGGGCGACGAGCAGTTCTTC
CDR3aa: CASSQPPWGDEQFF

abundance: NA
d_gene: NA
v_gene: TRBV7-2
j_gene: TRBJ2-2
CDR3nt: TGTGCCAGCAGCCATCCTCGACTAGGAACCACCGGGGAGCTGTTTTTT
CDR3aa: CASSHPRLGTTGELFF

abundance: NA
d_gene: NA
v_gene: TRBV29-1
j_gene: TRBJ2-1
CDR3nt: TGCAGCGTTCTAGCCTACAATGAGCAGTTCTTC
CDR3aa: CSVLAYNEQFF

abundance: NA
d_gene: NA
v_gene: TRBV7-9
j_gene: TRBJ1-4
CDR3nt: TGTGCCAGCAGCTTAGTGGTTGCTGCAACTAATGAAAAACTGTTTTTT
CDR3aa: CASSLVVAATNEKLFF

abundance: NA
d_gene: TRBD2
v_gene: TRBV27
j_gene: TRBJ2-3
CDR3nt: TGTGCCAGCAGTCTCCTAGCGGGGGTCACAGATACGCAGTATTTT
CDR3aa: CASSLLAGVTDTQYF

abundance: NA
d_gene: NA
v_gene: TRBV27
j_gene: TRBJ2-4
CDR3nt: TGTGCCAGCAGTTCCCCCTCTAAACAGGCCATTCAGTACTTC
CDR3aa: CASSSPSKQAIQYF

abundance: NA
d_gene: TRBD2
v_gene: TRBV28
j_gene: TRBJ2-1
CDR3nt: TGTGCCAGCAGCCAGCTAGCGGGAGGGCCCAATGAGCAGTTCTTC
CDR3aa: CASSQLAGGPNEQFF

abundance: NA
d_gene: NA
v_gene: TRBV29-1
j_gene: TRBJ1-2
CDR3nt: TGCAGCGTTGAAGCCGGGGAAGGGGAGGCTGGCTACACCTTC
CDR3aa: CSVEAGEGEAGYTF

abundance: NA
d_gene: NA
v_gene: TRBV4-1
j_gene: TRBJ2-1
CDR3nt: TGCGCCAGCAGCCAAGTCCGGGCCCCCTACAATGAGCAGTTCTTC
CDR3aa: CASSQVRAPYNEQFF

abundance: NA
d_gene: NA
v_gene: TRBV2
j_gene: TRBJ1-1
CDR3nt: TGTGCCAGCAGTGATGGTGTATCCCTTGAAGCTTTCTTT
CDR3aa: CASSDGVSLEAFF

abundance: NA
d_gene: NA
v_gene: TRBV28
j_gene: TRBJ2-3
CDR3nt: TGTGCCAGCAGCGAGGGGGGATTCACAGATACGCAGTATTTT
CDR3aa: CASSEGGFTDTQYF

abundance: NA
d_gene: TRBD1
v_gene: TRBV25-1
j_gene: TRBJ2-1
CDR3nt: TGTGCCAGCAGTGAACTGAGACAGGGTTTCAATGAGCAGTTCTTC
CDR3aa: CASSELRQGFNEQFF

abundance: NA
d_gene: TRBD1
v_gene: TRBV7-8
j_gene: TRBJ2-2
CDR3nt: TGTGCCAGCAGCTTAGTGGGACAGGGGAACACCGGGGAGCTGTTTTTT
CDR3aa: CASSLVGQGNTGELFF

abundance: NA
d_gene: NA
v_gene: TRBV10-1
j_gene: TRBJ2-1
CDR3nt: TGCGCCAGCAGTGAGTCAGCAGGAGACAATGAGCAGTTCTTC
CDR3aa: CASSESAGDNEQFF

abundance: few
d_gene: TRBD1
v_gene: TRBV4-1
j_gene: TRBJ1-2
CDR3nt: TGCGCCAGCAGCCACACAGGGGGCGATGGCTACACCTTC
CDR3aa: CASSHTGGDGYTF

abundance: NA
d_gene: NA
v_gene: TRBV5-1
j_gene: TRBJ2-7
CDR3nt: TGCGCCAGCAGCTTGGAGGCGGGAACCTACGAGCAGTACTTC
CDR3aa: CASSLEAGTYEQYF

abundance: NA
d_gene: NA
v_gene: TRBV30
j_gene: TRBJ2-7
CDR3nt: TGTGCCTGGGTGGACGGGACCTACGAGCAGTACTTC
CDR3aa: CAWVDGTYEQYF

abundance: NA
d_gene: TRBD2
v_gene: TRBV15
j_gene: TRBJ2-1
CDR3nt: TGTGCCACCAGCAGGGGGCGGGGGTACAATGAGCAGTTCTTC
CDR3aa: CATSRGRGYNEQFF

abundance: NA
d_gene: NA
v_gene: TRBV7-8
j_gene: TRBJ1-1
CDR3nt: TGTGCCAGCAGCTTAGGAATTAGTGATGCGAACACTGAAGCTTTCTTT
CDR3aa: CASSLGISDANTEAFF

abundance: NA
d_gene: TRBD2
v_gene: TRBV2
j_gene: TRBJ2-7
CDR3nt: TGTGCCAGCAGAGAATCGACAGCGGGGGGGTACGAGCAGTACTTC
CDR3aa: CASRESTAGGYEQYF

abundance: NA
d_gene: NA
v_gene: TRBV28
j_gene: TRBJ1-2
CDR3nt: TGTGCCAGCAGAGTTTTGTATGGCTACACCTTC
CDR3aa: CASRVLYGYTF

abundance: NA
d_gene: TRBD1
v_gene: TRBV9
j_gene: TRBJ1-3
CDR3nt: TGTGCCAGCAGCGTCGCCCGACAGGGTACGTTGGACACCATATATTTT
CDR3aa: CASSVARQGTLDTIYF

abundance: NA
d_gene: NA
v_gene: TRBV27
j_gene: TRBJ2-7
CDR3nt: TGTGCCAGCAGCCCTCATGGCGGTACCTACGAGCAGTACTTC
CDR3aa: CASSPHGGTYEQYF

abundance: NA
d_gene: NA
v_gene: TRBV19
j_gene: TRBJ2-1
CDR3nt: TGTGCCAGTAGTACACGAGCGTACTACAATGAGCAGTTCTTC
CDR3aa: CASSTRAYYNEQFF

abundance: NA
d_gene: NA
v_gene: TRBV5-1
j_gene: TRBJ1-2
CDR3nt: TGCGCCAGCAGCTTGACCTCTGTAGGCTACACCTTC
CDR3aa: CASSLTSVGYTF

abundance: NA
d_gene: NA
v_gene: TRBV11-2
j_gene: TRBJ2-6
CDR3nt: TGTGCCAGCAGTTCCGGCGGTTGGACCCTCTCTGGGGCCAACGTCCTGACTTTC
CDR3aa: CASSSGGWTLSGANVLTF

abundance: NA
d_gene: NA
v_gene: TRBV15
j_gene: TRBJ2-1
CDR3nt: TGTGCCACCAGCAGAGACCTCACCTGGACCAATGAGCAGTTCTTC
CDR3aa: CATSRDLTWTNEQFF

abundance: NA
d_gene: NA
v_gene: TRBV27
j_gene: TRBJ1-1
CDR3nt: TGTGCCAGCAGTTTGGGGGGCTTGAACACTGAAGCTTTCTTT
CDR3aa: CASSLGGLNTEAFF

abundance: NA
d_gene: NA
v_gene: TRBV28
j_gene: TRBJ2-5
CDR3nt: TGTGCCAGCAGTTTAACCCGCCGGGTGTCGGCCCAGTACTTC
CDR3aa: CASSLTRRVSAQYF

abundance: NA
d_gene: TRBD2
v_gene: TRBV7-9
j_gene: TRBJ2-1
CDR3nt: TGTGCCAGCATACCGGGACTAGCGGGAGGGCGGCAGTTCTTC
CDR3aa: CASIPGLAGGRQFF

abundance: NA
d_gene: TRBD1
v_gene: TRBV30
j_gene: TRBJ1-2
CDR3nt: TGTGCCTGGACCCGAGTCCAGGGGGCAGCCGCTGGCTACACCTTC
CDR3aa: CAWTRVQGAAAGYTF

abundance: NA
d_gene: NA
v_gene: TRBV19
j_gene: TRBJ1-2
CDR3nt: TGTGCCAGTAGTCCATTCCCCGGACACGTCGCTCAACCCCGGGGCTACACCTTC
CDR3aa: CASSPFPGHVAQPRGYTF

abundance: once
d_gene: NA
v_gene: TRBV29-1
j_gene: TRBJ1-2
CDR3nt: TGCAGCGCCCGGGGGCAGCTCTATGGCTACACCTTC
CDR3aa: CSARGQLYGYTF

abundance: NA
d_gene: NA
v_gene: TRBV7-6
j_gene: TRBJ2-5
CDR3nt: TGTGCCAGCAGCCCGGTCAGGACCGTAGAGACCCAGTACTTC
CDR3aa: CASSPVRTVETQYF

abundance: few
d_gene: NA
v_gene: TRBV7-9
j_gene: TRBJ1-2
CDR3nt: TGTGCCAGCAGCTTATCGGGTGGCTACACCTTC
CDR3aa: CASSLSGGYTF

abundance: NA
d_gene: TRBD1
v_gene: TRBV5-4
j_gene: TRBJ1-1
CDR3nt: TGTGCCAGCAGCTTGCAGACAGGGGGCTTGCCTGAAGCTTTCTTT
CDR3aa: CASSLQTGGLPEAFF

abundance: NA
d_gene: TRBD2
v_gene: TRBV6-5
j_gene: TRBJ2-7
CDR3nt: TGTGCCAGCAGGACTACCGGGACTAGCAGCTACGAGCAGTACTTC
CDR3aa: CASRTTGTSSYEQYF

abundance: NA
d_gene: NA
v_gene: TRBV6-5
j_gene: TRBJ2-7
CDR3nt: TGTGCCAGCAGTAGGCGAAGGGACGCGTACGAGCAGTACTTC
CDR3aa: CASSRRRDAYEQYF

abundance: NA
d_gene: NA
v_gene: TRBV9
j_gene: TRBJ2-4
CDR3nt: TGTGCCAGCAGCCCTGACGGGGCCAAAAACATTCAGTACTTC
CDR3aa: CASSPDGAKNIQYF

abundance: NA
d_gene: TRBD1
v_gene: TRBV7-8
j_gene: TRBJ1-3
CDR3nt: TGTGCCAGCACTTCCCTTCCGGGACAGGGCCCCACCGCCATATATTTT
CDR3aa: CASTSLPGQGPTAIYF

abundance: once
d_gene: NA
v_gene: TRBV7-6
j_gene: TRBJ2-1
CDR3nt: TGTGCCAGCAGCCTTCGTGGGGGCGATGAGCAGTTCTTC
CDR3aa: CASSLRGGDEQFF

abundance: NA
d_gene: TRBD2
v_gene: TRBV4-3
j_gene: TRBJ2-3
CDR3nt: TGCGCCAGCAGCCAGGTTTGGGGGGGAGAATTGGATACGCAGTATTTT
CDR3aa: CASSQVWGGELDTQYF